These 17 T cell receptor beta chains were all obtained from the same sample, sequenced in a study of beta chain features in type 1 diabetes. Study-wide points: Among all four CD4+ subsets, Type 1 diabetes patients had TCRB CDR3s that were moderately but significantly shorter.

These receptors' antigens are unknown. The entirety of the isolated RNA underwent reverse transcription, so expressed TCRB transcripts were sequenced. Generated by immunoSEQ multiplex PCR, the TCRdb table keeps only in-frame clones and is missing some. The sample carries 150,000 to 200,000 clones, approximately 62% recorded once. What was sequenced was naive CD4+ T cells from blood. The receptors stem from a man aged 25 to 40 with type 1 diabetes.

This clone was seen only once. The chain is built from TRBV29-1 and TRBJ2-5, with D possibly being TRBD2 (6 bases). This CDR3 is 12 amino acids long. Trimming shortened V by 3 bases and J by 7 bases, and 12 bases separated the two germline ends. Germline V lookup: CDR1 SQVTM, CDR2 ANQGSEA. The CDR3 DNA is TGCAGCGTTGAGACCGTCGGGGGGACCCAGTACTTC. It is translated as CSVETVGGTQYF.

The chain carries TRBV7-9 and TRBJ2-7; D uncertain. The CDR3 covers 13 residues. Germline V gene data show CDR1 as SEHNR and CDR2 as FQNEAQ (reference sequence). Trimming cost V 5 bases and J 2 bases, with 10 bases left between them. The CDR3 coding sequence is TGTGCCAGCAGCGCGACTGCTCCCTACGAGCAGTACTTC. This gives the protein CASSATAPYEQYF.

The chain links TRBV29-1 to TRBJ2-7, with 8 bases that match TRBD1. Per the germline V gene, CDR1 is SQVTM and CDR2 is ANQGSEA. The V segment lost 7 bases and the J segment 0 bases; nucleotides outside the gene matches: 5. The CDR3 has 13 residues. The CDR3 here is CSASDRDSYEQYF. The CDR3 coding sequence is TGCAGCGCCTCGGACAGGGACTCCTACGAGCAGTACTTC.

The chain employs TRBV9 and TRBJ2-3, with unresolved D. Germline CDR1 SGDLS, CDR2 YYNGEE. Trimming took 0 bases from V and 0 from J, leaving 11 bases between them. The CDR3 has 16 amino acids. The CDR3 DNA is TGTGCCAGCAGCGTAGGCGTAACTACGAGCACAGATACGCAGTATTTT. Translation gives CASSVGVTTSTDTQYF.

The chain links TRBV6-5 to TRBJ2-1, with 12 bases identical to TRBD1. CDR1 is MNHEY and CDR2 is SVGAGI in the germline V gene. The V segment lost 6 bases and the J segment 8 bases; nucleotides outside the gene matches: 8. This CDR3 has 15 amino acids. CDR3 in amino acids: CASRYPGTGGHEQFF. CDR3 in DNA: TGTGCCAGCAGATACCCGGGGACAGGGGGCCATGAGCAGTTCTTC.

The chain combines TRBV9 with TRBJ1-6, with D hard to call. The germline gives CDR1 SGDLS, CDR2 YYNGEE. This CDR3 is built from 13 residues. V shed 4 bases and J shed 7 bases, with 9 bases lying between them. As DNA, the CDR3 is TGTGCCAGCAGCCCCGGGCCCAATTCACCCCTCCACTTT. This sequence encodes CASSPGPNSPLHF.

CDR3: CASSELGTGPYEQYF. The CDR3, as DNA: TGTGCCAGCAGTGAATTGGGCACCGGGCCCTACGAGCAGTACTTC. The rearrangement joins TRBV25-1 to TRBJ2-7; D gene uncertain. This CDR3 has 15 residues. V lost 1 base, J lost 2 bases, and 12 bases lay in between. The germline V gene has CDR1 MGHDK and CDR2 SYGVNS.

The V call is TRBV4-3, the J call TRBJ2-3; D not certain. The CDR3 runs to 15 residues. CDR1 is LGHNA, CDR2 YSLEER, per germline. V dropped 0 bases and J dropped 1 base, with 8 bases sitting between them. The CDR3, as DNA: TGCGCCAGCAGCCAAGAAATGGGCCGCACAGATACGCAGTATTTT. Its translation: CASSQEMGRTDTQYF.

This sequence joins TRBV29-1 and TRBJ1-1; D gene unclear. CDR3 length: 14 amino acids. Germline V lookup: CDR1 SQVTM, CDR2 ANQGSEA. Trimming removed 6 bases from V and 4 bases from J, with 18 bases in between. The CDR3 DNA follows: TGCAGCGTCTTCCCGAGGGCCGGAGCCACTGAAGCTTTCTTT. As protein: CSVFPRAGATEAFF.

The sample holds one count of this clone. The J gene is TRBJ2-3, the V gene TRBV7-9; unclear D gene. The germline V gene has CDR1 SEHNR and CDR2 FQNEAQ (reference sequence). This CDR3 region has 12 residues. V lost 2 bases and J lost 5, with 5 bases in between. In nucleotides, the CDR3 is TGTGCCAGCAGCTTACGAATAGATACGCAGTATTTT. This gives the protein CASSLRIDTQYF.

This clone turned up a few times. This sequence joins TRBV7-2 and TRBJ2-1; D remains ambiguous. CDR3 size: 14 residues. Between the trimmed V and J ends, which lost 7 bases and 6 bases, there was a span of 16 bases. Germline CDR1 is SGHTA and CDR2 is FQGNSA. CDR3 DNA sequence: TGTGCCAGCATTCCGGCGGCAGGTAGCAATGAGCAGTTCTTC. Encoded protein: CASIPAAGSNEQFF.

This clone was seen a few times. The gene calls are TRBV14 and TRBJ2-5, with 8 bases aligning to TRBD1. The CDR3 sequence is 11 residues long. The germline CDR1 and CDR2 sequences are SGHDN and FVKESK. Trimming removed 4 bases from V and 11 bases from J; junction bases left unmatched: 3. CDR3 sequence: CASSPGGLQYF. CDR3 nucleotides: TGTGCCAGCAGCCCAGGGGGCCTACAGTACTTC.

This chain's CDR3 is CASSRLADGYNEQFF. For the CDR3, the DNA is TGTGCCAGCAGCCGTCTAGCTGATGGCTACAATGAGCAGTTCTTC. The chain recombines TRBV9 with TRBJ2-1; TRBD2 might be the D (5 bases). V lost 4 bases and J lost 3, with 14 bases in between. The CDR3 covers 15 residues. The germline gives CDR1 SGDLS, CDR2 YYNGEE.

The rearrangement joins TRBV11-2 to TRBJ2-1; D may be TRBD2 (7 bases). The V end was cut by 1 base, the J end by 10 bases, with 20 bases between. Germline lookup yields CDR1 SGHAT and CDR2 FQNNGV. This CDR3 spans 16 amino acids. CDR3 in amino acids: CASSLVGGGVSWEQFF. CDR3 DNA sequence: TGTGCCAGCAGCTTAGTCGGCGGGGGCGTATCATGGGAGCAGTTCTTC.

The chain is built from TRBV7-9 and TRBJ2-5, with TRBD2 matching over 8 bases. The CDR3 extends over 15 amino acids. Trimming cost V 5 bases and J 5 bases; bases outside gene matches: 10. CDR1 and CDR2 from the germline V gene are SEHNR and FQNEAQ (reference sequence). DNA of the CDR3: TGTGCCAGCAGCGTTAGCGGGGACACGACGGAGACCCAGTACTTC. The encoded protein is CASSVSGDTTETQYF.

This clone has a handful of counts. The V call is TRBV6-6, the J call TRBJ2-3, with D possibly being TRBD2 (5 bases). With 2 bases removed from V and 4 bases from J, the gap between germline ends came to 7 bases. This CDR3 is built from 13 residues. Germline CDR1 reads MNHNY; CDR2 reads SVGAGI (reference sequence). The CDR3 DNA reads as TGTGCCAGCAGTTACGCGGGTGCAGATACGCAGTATTTT. Encoded protein: CASSYAGADTQYF.

This clone was recorded once. The chain recombines TRBV30 with TRBJ1-5, with a weak D call TRBD1 (6 bases). Germline CDR1 GTSNPN, CDR2 SVGIG (reference sequence). Between the trimmed V and J ends, which lost 3 bases and 6 bases, there was a span of 9 bases. The CDR3 covers 12 residues. The CDR3 loop reads CAWRQGSQPQHF. CDR3 nucleotides: TGTGCCTGGAGACAGGGATCTCAGCCCCAGCATTTT.